This T cell receptor beta chain was sequenced during a study of blood T cell repertoires in COVID-19. The overall study: Some COVID-19 samples were acute and others convalescent; all came from the United States, Italy and Spain. T cells, B-cell-depleted T cells, or PBMCs provided the cDNA or gDNA that served as material.

This clone has more than one count but fewer than ten. Original handling: Using reference gene primer amplification, nucleated cell counts were estimated. Some clones are missing from TCRdb's copy, which holds only in-frame ones; the method was immunoSEQ multiplex PCR. D and trimming were read from the DNA, whereas the V and J calls and clone size are those reported in that table. The sample consists of 200,000 to 300,000 clones, approximately 86% of them appearing once. Trimming took off 6 bases at V and 2 bases at J, with 13 bases between the two ends. The CDR3 sequence is 14 residues long. CDR1 and CDR2 from the germline V gene are MGHDK and SYGVNS.

This TCR was sampled from a woman between 70 and 85 years old with active or convalescent COVID-19. Sequenced material: peripheral blood. The chain recombines TRBV25-1 with TRBJ1-1; TRBD1 is a possible D gene (5 bases). The CDR3 sequence: CASSPGLPNTEAFF. CDR3 nucleotide sequence: TGTGCCAGCAGCCCGGGACTACCCAACACTGAAGCTTTCTTT.